Here is one T cell receptor beta chain with its context. Between the trimmed V and J ends, which lost 5 bases and 7 bases, there was a span of 8 bases. The CDR3 has 11 residues. In germline, CDR1 is SGHAT, CDR2 FQNNGV. The sample comes from a study of blood T cell repertoires in COVID-19. Looking at the study overall: Acute-phase and convalescent COVID-19 samples originated in the United States, Italy and Spain. Sources were T cells, B-cell-depleted T cells, or PBMCs; the material itself was cDNA or gDNA.

Authors' processing steps: Reference gene primer amplification gave nucleated cell count estimates. Profiling relied on immunoSEQ multiplex PCR, and the TCRdb table lists in-frame clones only, not all of them. V, J and clone size derive from that table, while D and trimming were established from the DNA sequence. Here the sample spans about 250,000 clones, 80% to 85% being singletons. Material: peripheral blood. The clonotype comes from a man aged 35 to 55 with acute or convalescent COVID-19. V is TRBV11-2 and J is TRBJ1-1, with D maybe TRBD1 (5 bases). Written as DNA, the CDR3 is TGTGCCAGCAGCCCCAGGGTTGAAGCTTTCTTT. Translating it yields CASSPRVEAFF.